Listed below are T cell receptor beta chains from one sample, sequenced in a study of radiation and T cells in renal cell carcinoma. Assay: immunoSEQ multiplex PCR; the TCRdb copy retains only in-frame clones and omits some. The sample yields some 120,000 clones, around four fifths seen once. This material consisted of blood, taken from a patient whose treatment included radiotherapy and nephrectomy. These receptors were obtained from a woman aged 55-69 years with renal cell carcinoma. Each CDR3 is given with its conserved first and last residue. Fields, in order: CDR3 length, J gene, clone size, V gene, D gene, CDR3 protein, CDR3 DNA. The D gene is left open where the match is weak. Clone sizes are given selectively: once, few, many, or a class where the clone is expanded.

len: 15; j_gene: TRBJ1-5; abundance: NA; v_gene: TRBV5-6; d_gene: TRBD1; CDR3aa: CASSLGTGGNQPQHF; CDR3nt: TGTGCCAGCAGCTTGGGGACAGGGGGCAATCAGCCCCAGCATTTT
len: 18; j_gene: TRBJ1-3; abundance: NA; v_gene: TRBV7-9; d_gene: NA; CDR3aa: CASSLAWTSWSSGNTIYF; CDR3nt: TGTGCCAGCAGCTTAGCCTGGACATCCTGGAGCTCTGGAAACACCATATATTTT
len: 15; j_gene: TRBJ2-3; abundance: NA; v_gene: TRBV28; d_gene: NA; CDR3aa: CASRTLGGGTDTQYF; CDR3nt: TGTGCCAGCAGGACCCTGGGGGGTGGGACAGATACGCAGTATTTT
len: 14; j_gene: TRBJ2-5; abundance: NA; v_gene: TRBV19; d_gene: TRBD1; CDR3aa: CASSEGTAQETQYF; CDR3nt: TGTGCCAGTAGTGAAGGGACAGCCCAAGAGACCCAGTACTTC
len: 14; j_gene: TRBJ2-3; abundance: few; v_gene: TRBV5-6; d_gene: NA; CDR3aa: CASSWVRGPDTQYF; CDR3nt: TGTGCCAGCAGCTGGGTTCGCGGCCCAGATACGCAGTATTTT
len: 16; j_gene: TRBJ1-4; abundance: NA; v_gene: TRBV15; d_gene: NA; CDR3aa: CATSRASGGYDEKLFF; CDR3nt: TGTGCCACCAGCAGGGCCTCCGGGGGGTATGATGAAAAACTGTTTTTT
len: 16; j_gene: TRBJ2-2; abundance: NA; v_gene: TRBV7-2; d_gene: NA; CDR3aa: CASSSRGGGITGELFF; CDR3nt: TGTGCCAGCAGCTCCCGGGGAGGGGGTATCACCGGGGAGCTGTTTTTT
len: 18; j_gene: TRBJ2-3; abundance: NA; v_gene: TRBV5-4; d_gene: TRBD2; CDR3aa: CASSLWTSGGPSTDTQYF; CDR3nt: TGTGCCAGCAGCTTGTGGACTAGCGGGGGGCCTAGCACAGATACGCAGTATTTT
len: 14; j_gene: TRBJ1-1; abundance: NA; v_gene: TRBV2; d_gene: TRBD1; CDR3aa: CASSEMDRVTEAFF; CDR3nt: TGTGCCAGCAGTGAAATGGACAGGGTAACTGAAGCTTTCTTT
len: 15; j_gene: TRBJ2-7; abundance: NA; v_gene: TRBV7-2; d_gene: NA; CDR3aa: CASSHQSGTGNEQYF; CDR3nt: TGTGCCAGCAGCCATCAAAGCGGGACAGGCAACGAGCAGTACTTC
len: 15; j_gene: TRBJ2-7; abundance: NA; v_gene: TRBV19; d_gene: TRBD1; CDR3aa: CASSTSTGGPNEQYF; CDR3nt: TGTGCCAGTAGTACCTCTACAGGGGGTCCCAACGAGCAGTACTTC
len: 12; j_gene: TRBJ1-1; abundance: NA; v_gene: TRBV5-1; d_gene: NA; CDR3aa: CASSFADTEAFF; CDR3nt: TGCGCCAGCAGCTTCGCCGACACTGAAGCTTTCTTT
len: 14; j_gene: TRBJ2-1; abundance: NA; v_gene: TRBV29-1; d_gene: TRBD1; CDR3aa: CSVEGQGVNNEQFF; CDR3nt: TGCAGCGTTGAAGGTCAGGGGGTAAACAATGAGCAGTTCTTC
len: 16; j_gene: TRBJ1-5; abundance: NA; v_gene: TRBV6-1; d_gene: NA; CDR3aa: CASSEEGSYSNQPQHF; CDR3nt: TGTGCCAGCAGTGAAGAGGGCAGCTATAGCAATCAGCCCCAGCATTTT
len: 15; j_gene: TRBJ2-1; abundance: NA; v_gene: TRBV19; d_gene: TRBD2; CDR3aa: CASQREAPSYNEQFF; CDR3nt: TGTGCCAGCCAGCGGGAGGCCCCCTCCTACAATGAGCAGTTCTTC
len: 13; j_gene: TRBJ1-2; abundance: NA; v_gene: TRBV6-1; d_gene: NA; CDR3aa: CASSEARGYGYTF; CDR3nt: TGTGCCAGCAGTGAAGCGCGGGGGTATGGCTACACCTTC
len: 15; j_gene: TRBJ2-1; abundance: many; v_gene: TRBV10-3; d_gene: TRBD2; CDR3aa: CAISAGLAGANEQFF; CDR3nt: TGTGCCATCAGTGCGGGACTAGCGGGAGCCAATGAGCAGTTCTTC
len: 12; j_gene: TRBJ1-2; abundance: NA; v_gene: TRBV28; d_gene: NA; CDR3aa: CASRGQVNGYTF; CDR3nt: TGTGCCAGCCGAGGGCAGGTAAATGGCTACACCTTC
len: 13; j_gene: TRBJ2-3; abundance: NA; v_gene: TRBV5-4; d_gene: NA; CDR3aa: CASSLGDGDTQYF; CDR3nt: TGTGCCAGCAGCTTGGGCGACGGGGATACGCAGTATTTT
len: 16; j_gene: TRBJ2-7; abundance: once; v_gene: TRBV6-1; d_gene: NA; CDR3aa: CASSESVGHPIYEQYF; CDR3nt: TGTGCCAGCAGTGAATCCGTCGGTCATCCAATCTACGAGCAGTACTTC
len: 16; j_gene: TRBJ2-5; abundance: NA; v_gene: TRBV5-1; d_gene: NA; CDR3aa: CASSLEYVGKGETQYF; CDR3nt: TGCGCCAGCAGCTTGGAGTACGTAGGCAAGGGAGAGACCCAGTACTTC
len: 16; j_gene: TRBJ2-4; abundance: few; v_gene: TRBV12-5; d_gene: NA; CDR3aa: CARSTQGSFDKNIQYF; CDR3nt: TGTGCTAGATCCACCCAGGGGAGTTTCGACAAAAACATTCAGTACTTC
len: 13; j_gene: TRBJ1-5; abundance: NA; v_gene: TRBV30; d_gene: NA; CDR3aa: CAWSVRENQPQHF; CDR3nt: TGTGCCTGGAGTGTAAGGGAAAATCAGCCCCAGCATTTT
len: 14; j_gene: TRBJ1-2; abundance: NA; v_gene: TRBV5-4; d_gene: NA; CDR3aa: CASSEIRGDHGYTF; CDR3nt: TGTGCCAGCAGCGAAATAAGGGGGGATCATGGCTACACCTTC
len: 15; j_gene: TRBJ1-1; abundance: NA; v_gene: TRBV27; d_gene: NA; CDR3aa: CASSLSSQGGTEAFF; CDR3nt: TGTGCCAGCAGTTTATCTTCGCAGGGAGGGACTGAAGCTTTCTTT
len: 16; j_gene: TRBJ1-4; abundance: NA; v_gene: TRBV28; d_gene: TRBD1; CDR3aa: CASSSLPGGSDEKLFF; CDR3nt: TGTGCCAGCAGTTCCCTACCAGGGGGGTCAGATGAAAAACTGTTTTTT
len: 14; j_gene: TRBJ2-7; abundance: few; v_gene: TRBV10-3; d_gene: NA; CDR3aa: CAISENPFLYEQYF; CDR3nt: TGTGCCATCAGTGAGAACCCCTTCCTGTACGAGCAGTACTTC
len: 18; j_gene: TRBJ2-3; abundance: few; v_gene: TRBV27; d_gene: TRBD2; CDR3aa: CASSLRASGGASTDTQYF; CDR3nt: TGTGCCAGCAGTTTACGGGCTAGCGGGGGGGCTAGCACAGATACGCAGTATTTT
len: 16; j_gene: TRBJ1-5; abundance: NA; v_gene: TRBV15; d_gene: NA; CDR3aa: CATSRDLGQAVQPQHF; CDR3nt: TGTGCCACCAGCAGAGATCTTGGTCAGGCGGTACAGCCCCAGCATTTT
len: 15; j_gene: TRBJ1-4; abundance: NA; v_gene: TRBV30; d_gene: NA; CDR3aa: CAWGRCGQPNEKLFF; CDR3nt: TGTGCCTGGGGGAGGTGTGGACAGCCTAATGAAAAACTGTTTTTT
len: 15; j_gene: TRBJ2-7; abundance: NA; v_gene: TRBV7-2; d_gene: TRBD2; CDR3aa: CASSLVAEGGGEQYF; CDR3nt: TGTGCCAGCAGCTTAGTCGCGGAGGGCGGGGGCGAGCAGTACTTC
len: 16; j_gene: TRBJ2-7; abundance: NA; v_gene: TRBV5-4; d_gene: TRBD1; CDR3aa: CASSDGLDRGPDEQYF; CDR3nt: TGTGCCAGCAGCGACGGCCTCGACAGGGGGCCGGACGAGCAGTACTTC
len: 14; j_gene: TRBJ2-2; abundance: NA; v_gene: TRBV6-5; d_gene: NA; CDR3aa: CASSYSRVNGELFF; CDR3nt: TGTGCCAGCAGTTACTCAAGGGTTAACGGGGAGCTGTTTTTT
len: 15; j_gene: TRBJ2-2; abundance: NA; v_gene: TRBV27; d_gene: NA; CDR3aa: CASSPGHGNTGELFF; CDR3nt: TGTGCCAGCAGCCCGGGACATGGGAACACCGGGGAGCTGTTTTTT
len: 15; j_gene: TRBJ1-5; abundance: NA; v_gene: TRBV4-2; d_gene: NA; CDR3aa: CASSQDPGFNQPQHF; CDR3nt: TGTGCCAGCAGCCAAGACCCCGGTTTCAATCAGCCCCAGCATTTT
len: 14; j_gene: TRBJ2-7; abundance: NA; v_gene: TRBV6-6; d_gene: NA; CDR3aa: CASSDFDSSYEQYF; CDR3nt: TGTGCCAGCAGTGACTTTGACAGCTCCTACGAGCAGTACTTC
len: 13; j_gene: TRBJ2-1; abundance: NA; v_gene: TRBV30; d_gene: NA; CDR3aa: CAWSVLGYNEQFF; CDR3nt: TGTGCCTGGAGTGTACTTGGTTACAATGAGCAGTTCTTC
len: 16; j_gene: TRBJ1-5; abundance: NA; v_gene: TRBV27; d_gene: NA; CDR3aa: CASSLLAGYSNQPQHF; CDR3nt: TGTGCCAGCAGTTTACTAGCGGGGTATAGCAATCAGCCCCAGCATTTT
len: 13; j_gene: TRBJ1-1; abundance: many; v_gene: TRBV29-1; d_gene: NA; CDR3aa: CSVNKGGNTEAFF; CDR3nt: TGCAGCGTGAATAAGGGAGGTAACACTGAAGCTTTCTTT
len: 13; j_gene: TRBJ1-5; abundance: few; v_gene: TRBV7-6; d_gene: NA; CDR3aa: CASSWRLNQPQHF; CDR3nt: TGTGCCAGCAGCTGGCGATTAAATCAGCCCCAGCATTTT
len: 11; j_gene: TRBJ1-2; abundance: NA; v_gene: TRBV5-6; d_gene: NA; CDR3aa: CASSLAGIVLF; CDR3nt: TGTGCCAGCAGCTTGGCCGGGATCGTGCTCTTC
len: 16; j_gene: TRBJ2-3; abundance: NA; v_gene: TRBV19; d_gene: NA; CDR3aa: CASSGTGHPSTDTQYF; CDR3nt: TGTGCCAGTAGTGGAACAGGTCATCCTAGCACAGATACGCAGTATTTT
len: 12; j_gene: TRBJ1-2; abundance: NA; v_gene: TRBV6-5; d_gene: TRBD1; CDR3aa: CASSRTGDYYTF; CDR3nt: TGTGCCAGCAGCCGGACAGGGGATTACTACACCTTC
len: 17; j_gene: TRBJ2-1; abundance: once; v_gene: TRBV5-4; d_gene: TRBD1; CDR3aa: CASSPIPGTGAFNEQFF; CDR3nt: TGTGCCAGCAGCCCCATTCCTGGGACAGGGGCCTTCAATGAGCAGTTCTTC